This T cell receptor beta chain was documented in a study of blood T cell repertoires in COVID-19. For the study at large: T cells, B-cell-depleted T cells, or PBMCs supplied cDNA or gDNA.

Per the authors' pipeline: Reference gene primers were amplified, and this amplification served to estimate nucleated cell counts. Here immunoSEQ multiplex PCR was the method, and the copy in TCRdb shows in-frame clones only, minus some. V, J and clone size are taken as reported in that table, and D and trimming were inferred from the DNA itself. The sample holds some 300,000 clones; nearly 90% are singletons and the top ten take around 0.97%. The CDR3 has 15 residues. Trimming at V came to 4 bases and at J to 5 bases, leaving 5 bases not matched to a gene. Germline values: CDR1 MNHEY, CDR2 SVGEGT. This receptor was identified in a middle-aged woman with COVID-19, enrolled during active disease. Sequencing was carried out using peripheral blood. J is TRBJ2-3 and V is TRBV6-2 or TRBV6-3; TRBD2 aligns across 11 bases. The DNA of the CDR3 is TGTGCCAGCAGTTTTAGCGGGGGGGCCGGAGATACGCAGTATTTT. Amino acid sequence: CASSFSGGAGDTQYF.